This TCR beta chain is from a study of radiation and T cells in renal cell carcinoma. This CDR3 region has 14 residues. CDR1 is LNHDA and CDR2 is SQIVND in the germline V gene (reference sequence). Losses at the gene ends were 3 bases for V and 3 bases for J; bases not matched to a gene: 4. As to time point: baseline pretreatment blood. This sample's treatment: 15 Gy SBRT to primary tumor, nephrectomy 4 weeks later. Profiled with immunoSEQ multiplex PCR; TCRdb holds only in-frame clones, not every one. The sample yields about 59,000 clones, just under 80% seen once. The gene calls are TRBV19 and TRBJ2-7, with 8 nucleotides matching TRBD1. This sample comprised blood, obtained from a patient whose treatment included radiotherapy and nephrectomy. The clonotype comes from a man aged 60 to 69 with renal cell carcinoma. CDR3 region: CASSMQGALYEQYF. DNA for the CDR3: TGTGCCAGTAGTATGCAGGGGGCCCTCTACGAGCAGTACTTC.